These T cell receptor beta chains were read from a single sample in a study of T-cell memory formation after mild COVID-19. From the 5' RACE reads, TCRdb called clonotypes with MiXCR, one entry per CDR3 protein. The sample includes roughly 500,000 distinct CDR3 sequences, approximately 20% of them seen just once. Sequencing was performed on PBMCs or a T cell subset sorted from them (not recorded which). Receptors were obtained from an adult woman who had mild COVID-19 (a few samples of this study predate the infection). Cell type and time point are not known. CDR3s include the opening cysteine and the closing phenylalanine or tryptophan. Each record gives: D gene, V gene, J gene, clone size, CDR3 DNA, CDR3 protein. A D gene is named only where the DNA matches it firmly. The size entry is marked missing in some rows and otherwise reads once, few, many or a size class.

NA	TRBV7-2	TRBJ2-1	NA	TGTGCCAGCAGCGCAGGGGGGCCCCCCAATGAGCAGTTCTTC	CASSAGGPPNEQFF
NA	TRBV7-6	TRBJ2-1	NA	TGTGCCAGCAGCCCCACCTTCTCAGCGATCAATGAGCAGTTCTTC	CASSPTFSAINEQFF
NA	TRBV10-3	TRBJ2-3	NA	TGTGCCATCAGTGATGTAGGGCGCGACACAGATACGCAGTATTTT	CAISDVGRDTDTQYF
TRBD2	TRBV3-1	TRBJ2-7	few	TGTGCCAGCAGCCAAGAAGCGGGGGCCGCCTACGAGCAGTACTTC	CASSQEAGAAYEQYF
NA	TRBV27	TRBJ2-7	many	TGTGCCAGCAGTTTAAAAGGGTACCATTACTCCTACGAGCAGTACTTC	CASSLKGYHYSYEQYF
TRBD1	TRBV30	TRBJ1-1	NA	TGTGCCTGGAGTCCTCTCGGGACAGCCATGAACACTGAAGCTTTCTTT	CAWSPLGTAMNTEAFF
TRBD1	TRBV5-6	TRBJ1-6	few	TGTGCCAGCAGCCTCGGACAGGGAAAAGGAGAGAATTCACCCCTCCACTTT	CASSLGQGKGENSPLHF
NA	TRBV7-2	TRBJ1-6	NA	TGTGCCAGCAGCTCCTACCTCGGACTTGGGTCACCCCTCCACTTT	CASSSYLGLGSPLHF
NA	TRBV6-5	TRBJ2-3	NA	TGTGCCAGCAGTGACACCAGACTAGGGGATACGCAGTATTTT	CASSDTRLGDTQYF
TRBD2	TRBV20-1	TRBJ2-4	few	TGCAGTGCTAGAGTTAGCGGGAGGGCCTTCGAAAACATTCAGTACTTC	CSARVSGRAFENIQYF
TRBD2	TRBV7-6	TRBJ2-1	few	TGTGCCAGCAGCCTCACCGGCCGCGGGGGACTATACAATGAGCAGTTCTTC	CASSLTGRGGLYNEQFF
NA	TRBV18	TRBJ1-4	NA	TGTGCCAGCTCACCTAGGCCCTCGAATGAAAAACTGTTTTTT	CASSPRPSNEKLFF
TRBD1	TRBV7-2	TRBJ1-2	many	TGTGCCAGCAGCGGTCGACAGGGTAACTATGGCTACACCTTC	CASSGRQGNYGYTF
TRBD2	TRBV9	TRBJ2-5	many	TGTGCCAGCAGCGTAGATAGCGGGAGAGGAGAGACCCAGTACTTC	CASSVDSGRGETQYF
TRBD1	TRBV12-3/TRBV12-4	TRBJ1-5	NA	TGTGCCAGCAGCTTGGACAGGGAAGAGCCCCAGCATTTT	CASSLDREEPQHF
TRBD1	TRBV7-9	TRBJ1-4	few	TGTGCCAGCAGCTTAGAGACAGGGCTTCGTGAAAAACTGTTTTTT	CASSLETGLREKLFF
NA	TRBV4-1	TRBJ2-2	NA	TGCGCCAGCAGCCAAGAAACCGGACAGATGAACACCGGGGAGCTGTTTTTT	CASSQETGQMNTGELFF
NA	TRBV12-3/TRBV12-4	TRBJ1-1	NA	TGTGCCAGCACTTGGGGGGGATACACTGAAGCTTTCTTT	CASTWGGYTEAFF
NA	TRBV28	TRBJ2-7	few	TGTGCCAGCAGTCTCGAGACTTTCCGCGAGCAGTACTTC	CASSLETFREQYF
NA	TRBV9	TRBJ2-1	few	TGTGCCAGCAGCCTTAGCCCGGACCATGACAATGAGCAGTTCTTC	CASSLSPDHDNEQFF
NA	TRBV5-6	TRBJ2-1	NA	TGTGCCAGCAGCTTGGTTCCGGGCGACAATGAGCAGTTCTTC	CASSLVPGDNEQFF
TRBD1	TRBV20-1	TRBJ1-5	few	TGCAGTGCTAGGAGGGACAGGGGCCTAAATCAGCCCCAGCATTTT	CSARRDRGLNQPQHF
NA	TRBV14	TRBJ1-6	NA	TGTGCCAGCAGCCAAGTTATGGGAGTAAATTCACCCCTCCACTTT	CASSQVMGVNSPLHF
TRBD2	TRBV5-5	TRBJ2-3	NA	TGTGCCAGCAGCAAACCGGGACTAGCGGATAGCACAGATACGCAGTATTTT	CASSKPGLADSTDTQYF
NA	TRBV20-1	TRBJ2-3	once	TGCAGTGCTAGAGCGTGGGGGACAGATACGCAGTATTTT	CSARAWGTDTQYF
NA	TRBV7-2	TRBJ1-3	few	TGTGCCAGCAGGGGGTACTCTGGAAACACCATATATTTT	CASRGYSGNTIYF
NA	TRBV7-9	TRBJ2-5	many	TGTGCCAGCAGCCGACAGCAAGAGACCCAGTACTTC	CASSRQQETQYF
TRBD1	TRBV19	TRBJ1-1	few	TGTGCCTGTGGACAGGGGGCTTTGGGCACTGAAGCTTTCTTT	CACGQGALGTEAFF
TRBD1	TRBV19	TRBJ2-1	NA	TGTGCCAGTAGTATAGCTCCGGGACAGGGTTCCTACAATGAGCAGTTCTTC	CASSIAPGQGSYNEQFF
TRBD2	TRBV9	TRBJ2-3	few	TGTGCCAGCTGCGTTTACGGGGGGGTCACAGATACGCAGTATTTT	CASCVYGGVTDTQYF
NA	TRBV6-2/TRBV6-3	TRBJ1-1	NA	TGTGCCAGCAGTTACTCTGGGCAGGGAACTGAAGCTTTCTTT	CASSYSGQGTEAFF
NA	TRBV10-3	TRBJ2-1	few	TGTGCCATCAGTGAGTCGCCCGTGTACAATGAGCAGTTCTTC	CAISESPVYNEQFF
NA	TRBV20-1	TRBJ2-7	many	TGCAGTGCTACCCTGGACATCTCCTACGAGCAGTACTTC	CSATLDISYEQYF
TRBD2	TRBV20-1	TRBJ2-1	few	TGCAGTGCTCCCATGGAGGCGGGGAGGGGGTTCTTC	CSAPMEAGRGFF
NA	TRBV29-1	TRBJ1-2	few	TGCAGCGCAACGGGGGGCAGGGATGGCTACACCTTC	CSATGGRDGYTF
TRBD2	TRBV7-2	TRBJ2-1	few	TGTGCCAGCAGCCGAGAAATAGCGGGAGGAAAGGGATTCTTC	CASSREIAGGKGFF